This T cell receptor (beta chain) derives from a study of T cell responses to AZD1222 COVID-19 vaccine. Findings and limits, study-wide: An increase in Spike-specific TCR breadth and depth was observed after two AZD1222 doses. Per reports, nearly half of all spike-specific TCRs target regions that are unmutated in variants.

Regarding this clone: Antigen: not known.

The assay was immunoSEQ multiplex PCR, and TCRdb's table has in-frame clones only and misses some. The sample shows under 150,000 clones, about 93% of them seen only once. The CDR3 runs 11 residues. Germline loops: CDR1 SGHAT, CDR2 FQNNGV. V was cut by 4 bases and J by 9 bases, with 7 bases left in between. This chain joins TRBV11-2 and TRBJ2-1; D not resolved. This TCR came from an adult in good health. The sample consisted of peripheral blood, taken on day 0 of AZD1222 vaccination. This chain's CDR3 is CASSSPREQFF. CDR3 coding DNA: TGTGCCAGCAGCTCCCCCCGTGAGCAGTTCTTC. Full variable domain (rest looked up from reference TRBV11-2 and TRBJ2-1): EAGVAQSPRYKIIEKRQSVAFWCNPISGHATLYWYQQILGQGPKLLIQFQNNGVVDDSQLPKDRFSAERLKGVDSTLKIQPAKLEDSAVYLCASSSPREQFFGPGTRLTVL.